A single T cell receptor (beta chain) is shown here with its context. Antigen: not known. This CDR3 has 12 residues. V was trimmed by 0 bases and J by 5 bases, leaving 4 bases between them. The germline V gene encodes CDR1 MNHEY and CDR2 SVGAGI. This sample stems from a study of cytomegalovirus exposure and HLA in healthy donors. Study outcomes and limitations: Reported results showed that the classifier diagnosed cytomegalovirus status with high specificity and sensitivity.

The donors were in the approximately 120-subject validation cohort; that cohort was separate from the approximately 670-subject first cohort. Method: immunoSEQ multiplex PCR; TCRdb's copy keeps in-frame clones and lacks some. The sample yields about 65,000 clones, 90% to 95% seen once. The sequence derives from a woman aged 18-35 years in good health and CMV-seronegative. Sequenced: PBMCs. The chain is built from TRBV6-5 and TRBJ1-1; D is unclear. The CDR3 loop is CASSYSRTEAFF. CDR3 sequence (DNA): TGTGCCAGCAGTTACTCGAGGACTGAAGCTTTCTTT.